The T cell receptor (beta chain) described here comes from a study of T-cell reconstitution after alpha-beta-depleted transplantation in children (dated by TCRdb to about 2016). For the study in its entirety: Using TCR repertoire profiling, the study followed T-cell immune reconstitution in a quantitative way in children after TCRalphabeta/CD19-depleted allogeneic hematopoietic cell transplantation. Findings and caveats that apply to the study as a whole: Over subsequent months, a decline in hyperexpanded clone frequencies was noted, and after one year, T-cell counts and TCRbeta diversity were mostly ascribed to newly produced T cells. Apparently early alphabetaT-cell count recovery about two months after transplant reportedly relied on only several hundred rapidly expanded clones derived from non-depleted graft cells. In some patients, the high TCRbeta diversity seen at day 60 was put down to recipient T cells and intrathymic progenitors that had survived conditioning.

The treatment or condition label for this specimen denotes: allogeneic hematopoietic cell transplantation with graft depleted of TCRalphabeta T cells and CD19 B cells. The transplant recipients were children given TCRalphabeta/CD19-depleted allogeneic hematopoietic cell grafts. This clonotype was picked up many times. Its target antigen remains unknown. Base qualities are not provided; no much larger clone lies one nucleotide away. Inclusive of the bounding cysteine and phenylalanine, the CDR3 is 14 residues long. The CDR3 DNA has 42 bases and is translated from base 1. V lost 3 bases and J lost 4 bases, and the count of bases not matched to a germline gene is 6. CDR1 and CDR2, looked up from the germline V gene (reference sequence), are DFQATT and SNEGSKA. The library was produced with PCR. TCRdb names Illumina HiSeq 2500 as the instrument used. TCR libraries were prepared with molecular barcoding, using unique molecular identifiers to normalize TCRbeta repertoire quantification. TCRdb passed the public sequencing reads through fastp at Q25 and MiXCR, retaining productive beta sequences. Each entry is one CDR3 protein sequence, shown with its most common DNA and genes. The sample table records some 110,000 distinct CDR3 sequences; 10% of these occur just once. The top ten constitute less than 45% of the sample.

The clonotype originates from a boy younger than 10 with acute lymphoblastic leukemia, due to receive a stem cell transplant. Sequences were derived from PBMCs, sampled before TCRalphabeta/CD19-depleted stem cell transplant. This chain is built from TRBV20-1 and TRBJ2-3; 8 nucleotides in the junction match TRBD1. The bases read TGCAGTGCTAGTTTGGACAGGGAGGCAGATACGCAGTATTTT. Translation gives CSASLDREADTQYF.